A single TCR beta chain is shown here with its context. The data were taken from a study of blood T cell repertoires in COVID-19. Study-level background: Spain, Italy and the United States supplied samples that represented acute and convalescent COVID-19. Sources were T cells, B-cell-depleted T cells, or PBMCs; the material itself was cDNA or gDNA.

Original methodology: Amplification from reference gene primers served as the basis for estimated nucleated cell counts. Clones were read by immunoSEQ multiplex PCR, and TCRdb kept only the in-frame ones, dropping some. V, J and clone size are taken as reported in that table, and D and trimming were inferred from the DNA itself. This table holds a few hundred thousand clones, 70% to 90% found once. J gave up 2 bases and V 3 bases, and 2 bases lay outside the gene matches. The CDR3 is 14 residues long. Germline values: CDR1 LGHNA, CDR2 YNFKEQ. The chain employs TRBV4-2 and TRBJ2-3; 7 nucleotides agree with TRBD1. What was sequenced was PBMCs or T cells enriched from blood (not recorded which). The sequence was collected from a man aged 25-45 years who had recovered from COVID-19. CDR3: CASSQDRFTDTQYF. For the CDR3, the DNA is TGTGCCAGCAGCCAGGACAGGTTCACAGATACGCAGTATTTT.